Each of the 29 T cell receptor beta chains below was sequenced from the same sample in a study of blood T cell repertoires in COVID-19. Measured with immunoSEQ multiplex PCR; TCRdb has only the in-frame clones, and not every one. The sample lists some 64,000 clones; 70% to 80% were seen once. Material: peripheral blood. These TCRs come from a man in his sixties with acute or convalescent COVID-19.

For the CDR3, the DNA is TGTGCCAGCAGCCCGACTAGCGGGAGCCTAGGAGAGACCCAGTACTTC. Translated: CASSPTSGSLGETQYF. The chain links TRBV7-3 to TRBJ2-5, with 12 nucleotides matching TRBD2. Germline CDR1 reads SGHTA; CDR2 reads FQGTGA. The CDR3 runs to 16 residues. The J segment lost 4 bases and the V segment lost 5 bases, leaving 8 bases of the junction unmatched. Complete variable domain (other parts from reference TRBV7-3 and TRBJ2-5): GAGVSQTPSNKVTEKGKYVELRCDPISGHTALYWYRQSLGQGPEFLIYFQGTGAADDSGLPNDRFFAVRPEGSVSTLKIQRTERGDSAVYLCASSPTSGSLGETQYFGPGTRLLVL.

This chain links TRBV10-2 with TRBJ1-1, with 9 bases identical to TRBD1. Trimming cost V 3 bases and J 4 bases; bases outside gene matches: 3. The CDR3 covers 14 residues. In germline, CDR1 is WSHSY, CDR2 SAAADI. The DNA of the CDR3 is TGCGCCAGCAGTGATTGGACAGGGGTCACTGAAGCTTTCTTT. It specifies CASSDWTGVTEAFF.

The chain employs TRBV18 and TRBJ2-2, with TRBD2 identical over 9 bases. The CDR3 contains 17 residues. V was pared by 2 bases and J by 6 bases, with 10 bases of the junction left unmatched. The germline CDR1 and CDR2 sequences are KGHSH and LQKENI. The CDR3 reads CASSPFTREGNPGELFF. The CDR3 DNA reads TGTGCCAGCTCACCATTCACGCGGGAGGGGAATCCCGGGGAGCTGTTTTTT. Together with reference TRBV18 and TRBJ2-2, the CDR3 gives the full variable domain: NAGVMQNPRHLVRRRGQEARLRCSPMKGHSHVYWYRQLPEEGLKFMVYLQKENIIDESGMPKERFSAEFPKEGPSILRIQQVVRGDSAAYFCASSPFTREGNPGELFFGEGSRLTVL.

The chain combines TRBV28 with TRBJ2-3, with 9 bases fitting TRBD2. There are 16 residues in the CDR3. V gave up 5 bases and J gave up 0 bases; unmatched junction bases: 6. CDR1 and CDR2 (germline): MDHEN, SYDVKM. The CDR3 nucleotides read TGTGCCAGCAGTCCAGGGACTAGCCTTAGCACAGATACGCAGTATTTT. Amino acids: CASSPGTSLSTDTQYF. Complete variable domain (other parts from reference TRBV28 and TRBJ2-3): DVKVTQSSRYLVKRTGEKVFLECVQDMDHENMFWYRQDPGLGLRLIYFSYDVKMKEKGDIPEGYSVSREKKERFSLILESASTNQTSMYLCASSPGTSLSTDTQYFGPGTRLTVL.

The chain recombines TRBV3-1 (or the pseudogene TRBV3-2) with TRBJ2-3; the match to TRBD1 covers 8 bases. CDR3 length: 16 amino acids. V trimming: 1 base; J trimming: 3 bases; junction bases outside the gene matches: 6. In germline, CDR1 is LGHDT, CDR2 YNNKEL (reference sequence). The CDR3 DNA reads TGTGCCAGCAGCCAAGCACACAGGGGGAAAACAGATACGCAGTATTTT. This encodes CASSQAHRGKTDTQYF.

The rearrangement joins TRBV5-8 to TRBJ2-5; 9 nucleotides match TRBD1. CDR1 and CDR2 from the germline V gene are SGHTS and YDEGEE. Germline trimming cut 7 bases from V and 5 bases from J; bases unmatched to any gene: 9. The CDR3 has 14 amino acids. For the CDR3, the DNA is TGTGCCAGCGGTCCACAGGGGGCAAGGGAGACCCAGTACTTC. As protein: CASGPQGARETQYF.

The V gene is TRBV5-1, the J gene TRBJ2-3, with D possibly TRBD1 on 6 matching bases. The CDR3 loop spans 17 amino acids. The V gene lost 0 bases and the J gene lost 5 bases, with 19 bases spanning the gap. Germline CDR1 SGHRS, CDR2 YFSETQ. CDR3 sequence reads: CASSLVSVRTAEDTQYF. The CDR3, as DNA: TGCGCCAGCAGCTTGGTGAGCGTCAGGACAGCGGAAGATACGCAGTATTTT. Based on the CDR3 plus reference TRBV5-1 and TRBJ2-3, the full variable domain is KAGVTQTPRYLIKTRGQQVTLSCSPISGHRSVSWYQQTPGQGLQFLFEYFSETQRNKGNFPGRFSGRQFSNSRSEMNVSTLELGDSALYLCASSLVSVRTAEDTQYFGPGTRLTVL.

The chain recombines TRBV3-1 (or the pseudogene TRBV3-2) with TRBJ2-7, with TRBD2 matching over 10 bases. Germline V lookup: CDR1 LGHDT, CDR2 YNNKEL (reference sequence). Unmatched junction bases numbered 6, after V lost 7 bases and J lost 6 bases. The CDR3 consists of 13 residues. CDR3 sequence: CASTPSGRGEQYF. The CDR3 bases are TGTGCCAGCACCCCTAGCGGGAGAGGCGAGCAGTACTTC.

The CDR3 nucleotides are TGTGCCTGGGCCGAACACTCAGGGGGCGAGCAGTACTTC. It specifies CAWAEHSGGEQYF. This sequence joins TRBV30 and TRBJ2-7; 7 nucleotides line up with TRBD1. The CDR3 spans 13 residues. Germline V gene lookup returns CDR1 GTSNPN and CDR2 SVGIG (reference sequence). J lost 6 bases, V lost 5 bases, and 10 bases had no gene match.

The V gene is TRBV2, the J gene TRBJ2-5, with D perhaps matching TRBD1 (5 bases). The CDR3 is 13 residues long. V lost 9 bases, J lost 6 bases, and 17 bases lay in between. Looked up from germline, CDR1 is SNHLY and CDR2 is FYNNEI. The chain's CDR3 is CASADRIMKTQYF. DNA of the CDR3: TGTGCCAGTGCCGACAGAATAATGAAGACCCAGTACTTC. The variable domain in full, completed from reference TRBV2 and TRBJ2-5, reads EPEVTQTPSHQVTQMGQEVILRCVPISNHLYFYWYRQILGQKVEFLVSFYNNEISEKSEIFDDQFSVERPDGSNFTLKIRSTKLEDSAMYFCASADRIMKTQYFGPGTRLLVL.

This chain links TRBV12-3 or TRBV12-4 with TRBJ1-4, with TRBD1 matching 7 bases. J lost 8 bases, V lost 8 bases, and 5 bases had no gene match. The CDR3 contains 12 residues. This CDR3 is CASRQGLEKLFF. The CDR3 coding sequence is TGTGCCAGCCGACAGGGATTGGAAAAACTGTTTTTT.

The chain combines TRBV19 with TRBJ2-7, with 10 positions matching TRBD1. The J segment lost 4 bases and the V segment lost 2 bases, leaving 8 bases of the junction unmatched. Germline assignment: CDR1 LNHDA and CDR2 SQIVND (reference sequence). CDR3 length: 16 amino acids. This chain's CDR3 is CASSILLGTGDYEQYF. The CDR3 nucleotides read TGTGCCAGTAGTATACTCCTCGGGACAGGGGATTACGAGCAGTACTTC.

The genes are TRBV24-1 and TRBJ2-5; 9 bases are shared with TRBD1. The CDR3 has 14 residues. CDR1 and CDR2 from the germline V gene are KGHDR and SFDVKD. V gave up 4 bases and J gave up 5 bases; unmatched junction bases: 4. In DNA, the CDR3 is TGTGCCACCAGTGAAACAGGGGGCGCGGAGACCCAGTACTTC. It is translated as CATSETGGAETQYF.

This clone was seen just once. The chain carries TRBV9 and TRBJ2-2, with 7 bases fitting TRBD2. CDR1 and CDR2 from the germline V gene are SGDLS and YYNGEE. The CDR3 is 15 amino acids. The junction had 7 bases not matched to a gene; V was cut back by 4 bases and J by 4 bases. CDR3: CASSSSGSATGELFF. CDR3 bases: TGTGCCAGCAGCTCTAGCGGCTCAGCCACCGGGGAGCTGTTTTTT.

V and J are TRBV28 and TRBJ1-2; 8 positions agree with TRBD1. There are 13 residues in the CDR3. Germline CDR1 is MDHEN and CDR2 is SYDVKM. V lost 5 bases, J lost 4 bases, and 3 bases stayed unmatched. CDR3 DNA sequence: TGTGCCAGCAGTGCAGGGGGCACCTATGGCTACACCTTC. This codes for CASSAGGTYGYTF.

V is TRBV27 and J is TRBJ2-7; D perhaps matches TRBD2 (6 bases). Germline CDR1 is MNHEY and CDR2 is SMNVEV (reference sequence). Between the trimmed V and J ends, which lost 5 bases and 2 bases, there was a span of 19 bases. This CDR3 has 16 amino acids. This chain's CDR3 is CASSTQRAHRPYEQYF. CDR3 DNA sequence: TGTGCCAGCAGTACCCAGCGGGCCCATCGCCCCTACGAGCAGTACTTC.

CDR3 in DNA: TGCGCCAGCAGCCAAGGAAGAGTAGAGACCCAGTACTTC. Its translation: CASSQGRVETQYF. The genes are TRBV4-1 and TRBJ2-5; no clear D gene. Trimming cost V 1 base and J 4 bases, with 7 bases left between them. This CDR3 is 13 amino acids long. CDR1 and CDR2 from the germline V gene are MGHRA and YSYEKL.

The chain uses TRBV5-5 and TRBJ2-4; D is unresolved. The CDR3 spans 14 residues. The germline gives CDR1 SGHKS, CDR2 YYEKEE (reference sequence). V was shortened by 0 bases and J by 8 bases, with 12 bases between the two germline ends. CDR3 region: CASSLERVRDIQYF. The DNA for the CDR3 is TGTGCCAGCAGCTTGGAGCGAGTCCGGGACATTCAGTACTTC.

This clone occurred a few times. The chain uses TRBV6-5 and TRBJ1-1; D is possibly TRBD1 (6 bases). The CDR3 extends over 14 amino acids. Germline V lookup: CDR1 MNHEY, CDR2 SVGAGI. Trimming took 7 bases from V and 4 from J, leaving 16 bases between them. CDR3 DNA sequence: TGTGCCAGCACCCTCAACGCCAGGGGCACTGAAGCTTTCTTT. Protein sequence: CASTLNARGTEAFF.

This rearrangement joins TRBV29-1 to TRBJ2-2, with 8 positions matching TRBD2. This CDR3 region has 12 residues. The germline V gene encodes CDR1 SQVTM and CDR2 ANQGSEA. V lost 7 bases and J lost 7; bases outside the gene matches: 5. In nucleotides, the CDR3 is TGCAGCGGAGGTACTAGCGGCGGGGAGCTGTTTTTT. Protein: CSGGTSGGELFF.

This chain connects TRBV19 to TRBJ1-5; D perhaps matches TRBD1 (6 bases). Germline V lookup: CDR1 LNHDA, CDR2 SQIVND (reference sequence). The CDR3 sequence is 15 residues long. V lost 4 bases, J lost 0 bases, and 10 bases lay in between. CDR3 nucleotide sequence: TGTGCCAGTAGTAAGGACAGTAATAGCAATCAGCCCCAGCATTTT. Its translation is CASSKDSNSNQPQHF.

This chain joins TRBV9 and TRBJ2-1; TRBD2 is a possible D gene (5 bases). With 0 bases removed from V and 8 bases from J, the gap between germline ends came to 12 bases. Germline CDR1 SGDLS, CDR2 YYNGEE. This CDR3 spans 14 amino acids. The CDR3 sequence: CASSVAVWGDEQFF. For the CDR3, the DNA is TGTGCCAGCAGCGTAGCTGTTTGGGGAGATGAGCAGTTCTTC.

V usage is TRBV10-2 and J usage is TRBJ2-5, with 10 bases identical to TRBD2. Germline trimming cut 5 bases from V and 2 bases from J; bases unmatched to any gene: 2. Looked up from germline, CDR1 is WSHSY and CDR2 is SAAADI. The CDR3 has 14 amino acids. The CDR3 region is CASSWTSGQETQYF. The CDR3 bases are TGCGCCAGCAGTTGGACTAGCGGACAAGAGACCCAGTACTTC.

The chain couples TRBV3-1 (or the pseudogene TRBV3-2) to TRBJ2-3; weak D call: TRBD2 (6 bases). The germline V and J ends were trimmed by 5 bases and 2 bases, with 20 bases remaining between them. The germline CDR1 and CDR2 sequences are LGHDT and YNNKEL (reference sequence). The length of the CDR3 is 17 residues. CDR3 DNA sequence: TGTGCCAGCAGCGGGGCGTCGGGTAGCGGTTACACAGATACGCAGTATTTT. Its translation: CASSGASGSGYTDTQYF.

As for this clone: The same CDR3 arises from other DNA sequences in this sample as well. The chain has TRBV6-5 and TRBJ2-2; D not resolved. The germline CDR1 and CDR2 sequences are MNHEY and SVGAGI. V was shortened by 4 bases and J by 6 bases, with 6 bases between the two germline ends. CDR3 length: 12 amino acids. This chain's CDR3 is CASSLQPGELFF. The CDR3 coding sequence is TGTGCCAGCAGTTTACAACCCGGGGAGCTGTTTTTT.

The chain uses TRBV4-2 and TRBJ2-1, with 15 bases matching TRBD2. Germline trimming cut 5 bases from V and 4 bases from J; bases unmatched to any gene: 3. Germline values: CDR1 LGHNA, CDR2 YNFKEQ. The CDR3 extends over 16 amino acids. The CDR3 nucleotides are TGTGCCAGCAGCATCGGACTAGCGGGAGGGTACAATGAGCAGTTCTTC. This encodes CASSIGLAGGYNEQFF.

This rearrangement joins TRBV6-6 to TRBJ2-7, with D uncertain. V was shortened by 10 bases and J by 0 bases, with 13 bases between the two germline ends. Germline values: CDR1 MNHNY, CDR2 SVGAGI (reference sequence). This CDR3 spans 13 amino acids. This chain's CDR3 is CATGRGISYEQYF. The CDR3 coding sequence is TGTGCCACCGGCCGCGGCATCTCCTACGAGCAGTACTTC.

This clone was observed a handful of times. V is TRBV28 and J is TRBJ2-1; maybe TRBD1 (6 bases). V lost 5 bases, J lost 2 bases, and 16 bases lay in between. This CDR3 region has 16 residues. Germline V gene data show CDR1 as MDHEN and CDR2 as SYDVKM. CDR3 nucleotide sequence: TGTGCCAGCAGTCTACCCCAGGGGTCCACCTACAATGAGCAGTTCTTC. Its protein product is CASSLPQGSTYNEQFF.

The chain couples TRBV4-2 to TRBJ2-7; 8 nucleotides agree with TRBD1. The CDR3 totals 16 residues. CDR1 is LGHNA, CDR2 YNFKEQ, per germline. With V trimmed by 1 base and J by 6 bases, 11 bases remained unmatched. The CDR3 loop is CASSQGSGQGKGEQYF. The DNA of the CDR3 is TGTGCCAGCAGCCAAGGCTCCGGACAGGGTAAGGGCGAGCAGTACTTC.